The 12 T cell receptor beta chains in this list originate from one sample, sequenced in a study of CD8+CD57+ T cells in acquired aplastic anemia. Genomic DNA, the template, was used for profiling of the TCR beta VDJ and CDR3. TCRdb used MiXCR to reprocess the reads, holding one entry per CDR3 protein. The sample records 160,000 or so distinct CDR3 sequences, 70% to 75% being singletons. Patients picked for sequencing had shown CD8+CD57+ cell expansion detected by flow cytometry. The source material was sorted CD4+, CD8+, or CD8+CD57+ T cells (not recorded which) from PBMCs. The receptors here all came from a human donor with aplastic anemia.

CDR3 residues: CASSLGTPGDTQYF. CDR3 DNA: TGTGCCAGCAGCTTAGGGACTCCCGGGGATACGCAGTATTTT. This chain joins TRBV7-9 and TRBJ2-3, with D perhaps matching TRBD2 (5 bases). Germline CDR1 is SEHNR and CDR2 is FQNEAQ (reference sequence). There are 14 residues in the CDR3. V lost 1 base and J lost 6, with 11 bases in between.

This rearrangement joins TRBV28 to TRBJ1-5; D is undetermined. The germline V gene has CDR1 MDHEN and CDR2 SYDVKM. The CDR3 runs to 16 residues. Trimming pared 2 bases from V and 0 bases from J, leaving 11 bases between. This chain's CDR3 is CASSLPFVYSNQPQHF. The CDR3, as DNA: TGTGCCAGCAGTTTACCATTCGTCTATAGCAATCAGCCCCAGCATTTT.

CDR3 in DNA: TGTGCCAGCAGCTTAACAGGGGAACCCCTCCACTTT. As protein: CASSLTGEPLHF. The genes are TRBV5-5 and TRBJ1-6, with 7 bases lining up with TRBD1. V was clipped by 2 bases and J by 12 bases; unmatched bases: 2. The CDR3 loop spans 12 amino acids. The V gene's germline CDR1 is SGHKS and CDR2 YYEKEE (reference sequence).

The chain carries TRBV2 and TRBJ1-1, with D hard to call. The CDR3 length is 12 residues. Germline-derived CDR1 and CDR2 are SNHLY and FYNNEI. V was pared by 3 bases and J by 10 bases, with 12 bases between. The DNA of the CDR3 is TGTGCCAGCAGTGACGCCCGGACGGGAGCTTTCTTT. Its protein is CASSDARTGAFF.

The rearrangement links TRBV7-9 to TRBJ1-2; D gene uncertain. Germline CDR1 is SEHNR and CDR2 is FQNEAQ (reference sequence). CDR3 length: 13 amino acids. With 5 bases removed from V and 7 bases from J, the gap between germline ends came to 14 bases. CDR3 region: CASSPSDLGGYTF. Written as DNA, the CDR3 is TGTGCCAGCAGCCCCTCCGACCTAGGTGGCTACACCTTC.

The chain has TRBV7-8 and TRBJ1-3; the D is unclear. V lost 5 bases and J lost 0, with 20 bases in between. CDR1 is SGHVS, CDR2 FQNEAQ, per germline. The CDR3 loop spans 18 amino acids. The CDR3 DNA reads TGTGCCAGCAGCCTCCGTGGGCCAGGAACGTACTCTGGAAACACCATATATTTT. Amino acids: CASSLRGPGTYSGNTIYF.

This chain joins TRBV20-1 and TRBJ1-6; 7 nucleotides line up with TRBD1. V gave up 2 bases and J gave up 5 bases; unmatched junction bases: 12. This CDR3 has 17 amino acids. The V gene's germline CDR1 is DFQATT and CDR2 SNEGSKA (reference sequence). CDR3 residues: CSARPAAIDRDNSPLHF. In nucleotides, the CDR3 is TGCAGTGCTAGACCCGCCGCGATTGACAGGGATAATTCACCCCTCCACTTT.

The chain joins TRBV7-9 to TRBJ2-7; D gene unclear. Germline CDR1 SEHNR, CDR2 FQNEAQ (reference sequence). The CDR3 sequence is 15 residues long. V was clipped by 5 bases and J by 4 bases, with 18 bases between them. CDR3: CASSPQDDIEYEQYF. DNA of the CDR3: TGTGCCAGCAGCCCTCAAGATGACATCGAATACGAGCAGTACTTC.

The V and J genes are TRBV7-2 and TRBJ2-1, with D perhaps TRBD1 (6 bases). The V gene's germline CDR1 is SGHTA and CDR2 FQGNSA. The CDR3 runs to 17 residues. The germline V and J ends were trimmed by 5 bases and 10 bases, with 27 bases remaining between them. CDR3 coding DNA: TGTGCCAGCAGCCAGCAGTGGACCGGGACACTTTCCTACGAGCAGTTCTTC. It is translated as CASSQQWTGTLSYEQFF. The whole variable domain, filled in from reference TRBV7-2 and TRBJ2-1, reads GAGVSQSPSNKVTEKGKDVELRCDPISGHTALYWYRQSLGQGLEFLIYFQGNSAPDKSGLPSDRFSAERTGGSVSTLTIQRTQQEDSAVYLCASSQQWTGTLSYEQFFGPGTRLTVL.

This chain joins TRBV10-3 and TRBJ2-5, with D hard to call. V shed 2 bases and J shed 5 bases, with 3 bases lying between them. This CDR3 comprises 11 residues. Germline loops: CDR1 ENHRY, CDR2 SYGVKD. The CDR3 DNA reads as TGTGCCATCAGTGAGCAGGAGACCCAGTACTTC. As protein: CAISEQETQYF.

J is TRBJ2-7 and V is TRBV5-4, with D uncertain. V dropped 3 bases and J dropped 2 bases, with 9 bases sitting between them. Germline CDR1 is SGHNT and CDR2 is YYREEE (reference sequence). The CDR3 runs to 13 residues. The CDR3 nucleotides are TGTGCCAGCAGCTACGGGCGAACCTACGAGCAGTACTTC. Translation gives CASSYGRTYEQYF.

This clonotype was counted only a few times. The chain employs TRBV7-2 and TRBJ2-7; D is unclear. The CDR3 sequence is 14 residues long. V lost 1 base and J 4 bases, leaving 11 bases between the germline ends. The germline V gene encodes CDR1 SGHTA and CDR2 FQGNSA. In nucleotides, the CDR3 is TGTGCCAGCAGCTTAGACGGGCTGGGATACGAGCAGTACTTC. This codes for CASSLDGLGYEQYF.